A single sample is the source of the 30 T cell receptor beta chains below, sequenced in a study of T cell repertoires in cytomegalovirus infection. TCRdb redid the calling of the reads with MiXCR, one entry per CDR3 protein. The table shows roughly 300,000 distinct CDR3 sequences, with 9.5% occurring only once. Sequenced material: PBMCs. Receptors were obtained from a human donor in good health (CMV status not recorded). Some clones in this sample may be carry-over from other donors' samples.

The V gene is TRBV25-1, the J gene TRBJ2-1; 14 bases line up with TRBD2. The junction had 8 bases not matched to a gene; V was cut back by 7 bases and J by 9 bases. CDR1 and CDR2 (germline): MGHDK, SYGVNS. This CDR3 has 15 amino acids. The CDR3 protein is CASTGRLAGGSEQFF. In DNA, the CDR3 is TGTGCCAGCACCGGCCGACTAGCGGGAGGGTCTGAGCAGTTCTTC.

This clonotype was detected ten times or more. This chain connects TRBV5-1 to TRBJ2-1, with D uncertain. From germline, CDR1 is SGHRS and CDR2 YFSETQ. V gave up 0 bases and J gave up 1 base, with 11 bases separating them. The CDR3 length is 16 residues. Here the CDR3 DNA reads TGCGCCAGCAGCTTGGCCGAGGCGAATTCCTACAATGAGCAGTTCTTC. It specifies CASSLAEANSYNEQFF.

This clonotype was counted at least ten times. The chain recombines TRBV28 with TRBJ2-5, with D perhaps matching TRBD2 (5 bases). The V gene lost 7 bases and the J gene lost 2 bases, with 17 bases spanning the gap. CDR3 length: 15 residues. Germline CDR1 is MDHEN and CDR2 is SYDVKM. This chain's CDR3 is CASNEEGKAQETQYF. CDR3 DNA sequence: TGTGCCAGCAACGAAGAGGGAAAAGCGCAAGAGACCCAGTACTTC.

This clonotype was counted ten times or more. CDR3 nucleotides: TGTGCCAGTTCCACGGGCGATACGCAGTATTTT. Amino acid sequence: CASSTGDTQYF. The rearrangement links TRBV7-6 to TRBJ2-3; D remains unclear. Between the trimmed V and J ends, which lost 9 bases and 6 bases, there was a span of 10 bases. Germline V CDR1 and CDR2: SGHVS, FNYEAQ. The CDR3 length is 11 residues. Full variable domain (missing parts from reference TRBV7-6 and TRBJ2-3): GAGVSQSPRYKVTKRGQDVALRCDPISGHVSLYWYRQALGQGPEFLTYFNYEAQQDKSGLPNDRFSAERPEGSISTLTIQRTEQRDSAMYRCASSTGDTQYFGPGTRLTVL.

The chain uses TRBV7-4 and TRBJ1-4; D might be TRBD1 (6 bases). Looked up from germline, CDR1 is SGHVT and CDR2 is SQSDAQ. With 4 bases removed from V and 7 bases from J, the gap between germline ends came to 16 bases. The CDR3 has 15 residues. The CDR3 loop is CASSSSQGRVEKLFF. CDR3 bases: TGTGCCAGCAGCTCCTCACAGGGCAGGGTTGAAAAACTGTTTTTT.

This clonotype was seen only a few times. DNA for the CDR3: TGTGCCAGCAGCCCTCCCGTTAAGGGCGGGGAGCTGTTTTTT. Amino acid sequence: CASSPPVKGGELFF. This chain joins TRBV7-2 and TRBJ2-2; no clear D gene. The CDR3 extends over 14 amino acids. Trimming cost V 5 bases and J 7 bases, with 14 bases left between them. Germline CDR1 is SGHTA and CDR2 is FQGNSA.

This clonotype was detected ten times or more. The genes are TRBV28 and TRBJ1-5, with D maybe TRBD1 (6 bases). This CDR3 has 15 residues. The ends were cut back, 6 bases at V and 5 bases at J, with 17 bases in the middle. Looked up from germline, CDR1 is MDHEN and CDR2 is SYDVKM. CDR3 sequence (DNA): TGTGCCAGCAGAAGTACAGGGACCCCTTATCAGCCCCAGCATTTT. This encodes CASRSTGTPYQPQHF.

V usage is TRBV6-1 and J usage is TRBJ2-1; 9 nucleotides align to TRBD2. Trimming cost V 5 bases and J 12 bases; bases outside gene matches: 8. Per the germline V gene, CDR1 is MNHNS and CDR2 is SASEGT. CDR3 length equals 13 residues. The CDR3 region is CASSYLGLARQFF. CDR3 in DNA: TGTGCCAGCAGTTACCTAGGACTAGCGAGGCAGTTCTTC.

This clonotype was observed a handful of times. The CDR3 loop reads CASSSTGGREQYF. The CDR3 DNA sequence: TGTGCCAGCAGCTCGACAGGGGGTCGTGAGCAGTACTTC. The chain couples TRBV11-2 to TRBJ2-7, with 9 bases aligning to TRBD1. Trimming removed 4 bases from V and 7 bases from J; junction bases left unmatched: 5. CDR3 size: 13 residues. From germline, CDR1 is SGHAT and CDR2 FQNNGV.

J is TRBJ1-2 and V is TRBV7-2, with D possibly TRBD1 on 6 matching bases. The germline V and J ends were trimmed by 5 bases and 9 bases, with 19 bases remaining between them. The germline V gene has CDR1 SGHTA and CDR2 FQGNSA. The length of the CDR3 is 14 residues. The CDR3 DNA is TGTGCCAGCAGCCCCGAGGGGAGGGGGACGAGCTACACCTTC. This translates into CASSPEGRGTSYTF. Combining the CDR3 with reference TRBV7-2 and TRBJ1-2 gives the whole variable domain GAGVSQSPSNKVTEKGKDVELRCDPISGHTALYWYRQSLGQGLEFLIYFQGNSAPDKSGLPSDRFSAERTGGSVSTLTIQRTQQEDSAVYLCASSPEGRGTSYTFGSGTRLTVV.

The V and J genes are TRBV4-1 and TRBJ2-1; 9 positions agree with TRBD2. This CDR3 region has 15 residues. Germline V CDR1 and CDR2: MGHRA, YSYEKL. The trim removed 0 bases at V and 6 bases at J, leaving 3 bases unmatched. CDR3 in DNA: TGCGCCAGCAGCCAAGAGGGCGGGAGGGGCAATGAGCAGTTCTTC. It codes for CASSQEGGRGNEQFF.

This clonotype was observed a single time. The chain is built from TRBV7-3 and TRBJ1-1; tentatively, D is TRBD1 (5 bases). This CDR3 has 12 residues. With 11 bases removed from V and 1 base from J, the gap between germline ends came to 11 bases. Germline assignment: CDR1 SGHTA and CDR2 FQGTGA. CDR3 sequence reads: CAGGGTNTEAFF. CDR3 nucleotide sequence: TGTGCCGGCGGGGGAACGAACACTGAAGCTTTCTTT.

This clonotype was recorded a few times. One end of the junction does not line up with germline, which may come from a read error. V and J are TRBV12-3 or TRBV12-4 and TRBJ1-5, with 9 bases lining up with TRBD1. The CDR3 length is 12 residues. CDR3 region: CASSLGTGREDF. DNA of the CDR3: TGTGCCAGCAGTCTAGGGACAGGGAGAGAGGATTTT.

The rearrangement joins TRBV6-1 to TRBJ2-5; TRBD2 matches at 8 bases. Germline assignment: CDR1 MNHNS and CDR2 SASEGT. The CDR3 totals 14 residues. V shed 11 bases and J 4 bases; nucleotides not matched to a gene: 12. The CDR3 here is CAGQGSLAGETQYF. The CDR3 DNA is TGTGCCGGACAAGGCTCCCTAGCGGGAGAGACCCAGTACTTC.

As for this clonotype: This could be a read error, since a much larger clone is one nucleotide away. The V call is TRBV7-2, the J call TRBJ1-3, with no clear D. Germline-derived CDR1 and CDR2 are SGHTA and FQGNSA. Trimming took off 4 bases at V and 7 bases at J, with 14 bases between the two ends. The CDR3 extends over 14 amino acids. CDR3 loop: CASSSIERRNTIYF. The CDR3 coding sequence is TGTGCCAGCAGCTCCATCGAGAGGAGGAACACCATATATTTT. Looking up the rest from reference TRBV7-2 and TRBJ1-3 gives the full variable domain: GAGVSQSPSNKVTEKGKDVELRCDPISGHTALYWYRQSLGQGLEFLIYFQGNSAPDKSGLPSDRFSAERTGGSVSTLTIQRTQQEDSAVYLCASSSIERRNTIYFGEGSWLTVV.

In this sample, this clonotype turned up many times. J is TRBJ1-4 and V is TRBV7-2; 9 bases are a match to TRBD1. The CDR3 totals 16 residues. CDR1 is SGHTA, CDR2 FQGNSA, per germline. Germline trimming cut 4 bases from V and 5 bases from J; bases unmatched to any gene: 8. The DNA of the CDR3 is TGTGCCAGCAGCTCCTACAGGGGGCGGTCAAATGAAAAACTGTTTTTT. Translation gives CASSSYRGRSNEKLFF.

This clonotype was counted ten times or more. The chain is built from TRBV12-3 or TRBV12-4 and TRBJ2-7; 12 bases are shared with TRBD2. This CDR3 is built from 16 residues. V trimming: 2 bases; J trimming: 3 bases; junction bases outside the gene matches: 5. CDR3 nucleotides: TGTGCCAGCAGTTTATATCCACTAGCGGGGGGCTACGAGCAGTACTTC. Its protein product is CASSLYPLAGGYEQYF.

This clonotype was counted at least ten times. The chain carries TRBV19 and TRBJ2-5; D is perhaps TRBD1 (6 bases). The germline V and J ends were trimmed by 9 bases and 5 bases, with 16 bases remaining between them. Per the germline V gene, CDR1 is LNHDA and CDR2 is SQIVND (reference sequence). CDR3 length: 13 residues. Written as DNA, the CDR3 is TGTGCCAGCTCAGGGGCAGGGCCGGAGACCCAGTACTTC. Protein product: CASSGAGPETQYF.

This clonotype was counted between two and nine times. The gene calls are TRBV5-1 and TRBJ2-2, with 8 bases aligning to TRBD1. This CDR3 contains 16 residues. Germline trimming cut 3 bases from V and 1 base from J; bases unmatched to any gene: 5. The germline gives CDR1 SGHRS, CDR2 YFSETQ. The DNA of the CDR3 is TGCGCCAGCAGCTCGTCAGGGGGCGGGAACACCGGGGAGCTGTTTTTT. Encoded protein: CASSSSGGGNTGELFF.

This clonotype was found a few times. V usage is TRBV7-8 and J usage is TRBJ1-2, with D possibly being TRBD1 (6 bases). Germline V gene sequence: CDR1 SGHVS, CDR2 FQNEAQ. The CDR3 has 14 amino acids. Trimming stripped 5 bases from V and 4 bases from J, with 14 bases between. The CDR3 coding sequence is TGTGCCAGCAGCCCCCCCGGACAGATCTATGGCTACACCTTC. This translates into CASSPPGQIYGYTF.

Many counts were recorded for this clonotype. The chain links TRBV12-3 or TRBV12-4 to TRBJ2-5; 7 bases line up with TRBD2. V lost 5 bases and J lost 0; bases outside the gene matches: 9. The CDR3 length is 16 residues. The CDR3 DNA follows: TGTGCCAGCAGTACGCGACTAGCACTGGACCAAGAGACCCAGTACTTC. Translating gives CASSTRLALDQETQYF.

The CDR3, as DNA: TGTGCCAGCATCGGACACCCGTCTGCTAACTATGGCTACACCTTC. This sequence encodes CASIGHPSANYGYTF. V gene TRBV28 combines with J gene TRBJ1-2; D may be TRBD1 (5 bases). Trimming pared 7 bases from V and 0 bases from J, leaving 15 bases between. The CDR3 loop spans 15 amino acids. Germline V gene lookup returns CDR1 MDHEN and CDR2 SYDVKM.

The V call is TRBV15, the J call TRBJ2-7; D may be TRBD1 (6 bases). V shed 4 bases and J shed 3 bases, with 7 bases lying between them. The germline CDR1 and CDR2 sequences are LNHNV and YYDKDF (reference sequence). This CDR3 has 12 amino acids. The CDR3 DNA follows: TGTGCCACCAGCATAGGGGGCTACGAGCAGTACTTC. As protein: CATSIGGYEQYF.

Written as DNA, the CDR3 is TGTGCCAGCAGCCATATTAGGGGGGCTGGGGACTATGGCTACACCTTC. It codes for CASSHIRGAGDYGYTF. This chain connects TRBV11-2 to TRBJ1-2, with D possibly TRBD1 on 6 matching bases. The CDR3 loop spans 16 amino acids. V lost 5 bases and J 3 bases, leaving 19 bases between the germline ends. Germline CDR1 and CDR2: SGHAT and FQNNGV.

This clonotype was detected only a few times. The chain uses TRBV7-9 and TRBJ2-3; TRBD2 matches 7 bases. The CDR3 runs to 15 residues. The germline CDR1 and CDR2 sequences are SEHNR and FQNEAQ (reference sequence). The J segment lost 1 base and the V segment lost 5 bases, leaving 6 bases of the junction unmatched. The CDR3 spells CASSPGDYRTDTQYF. The CDR3 region has the DNA TGTGCCAGCAGCCCCGGGGACTATCGCACAGATACGCAGTATTTT.

The rearrangement uses TRBV18 and TRBJ2-1; the match to TRBD1 covers 9 bases. The CDR3 is 17 residues long. The V gene end was trimmed by 1 base and the J gene end by 6 bases; junction bases not matched to a gene: 10. Germline CDR1 is KGHSH and CDR2 is LQKENI. The CDR3 region has the DNA TGTGCCAGCTCACCACAAGCGGGACAGGGTTCGGCCAATGAGCAGTTCTTC. It specifies CASSPQAGQGSANEQFF. Based on the CDR3 plus reference TRBV18 and TRBJ2-1, the full variable domain is NAGVMQNPRHLVRRRGQEARLRCSPMKGHSHVYWYRQLPEEGLKFMVYLQKENIIDESGMPKERFSAEFPKEGPSILRIQQVVRGDSAAYFCASSPQAGQGSANEQFFGPGTRLTVL.

The chain has TRBV20-1 and TRBJ1-1; D uncertain. Per the germline V gene, CDR1 is DFQATT and CDR2 is SNEGSKA (reference sequence). V shed 3 bases and J shed 7 bases, with 9 bases lying between them. The CDR3 is made up of 11 amino acids. DNA of the CDR3: TGCAGTGCTAGGCGAGATCTTGAAGCTTTCTTT. This encodes CSARRDLEAFF.

This clonotype was seen ten or more times. This chain links TRBV7-2 with TRBJ1-5; no firm D call. The CDR3 has 14 amino acids. Looked up from germline, CDR1 is SGHTA and CDR2 is FQGNSA. Deletions cut 4 bases from V and 3 bases from J, with 10 bases between. The CDR3 DNA reads as TGTGCCAGCAGCTCAGAGGGTAACAATCAGCCCCAGCATTTT. Translation gives CASSSEGNNQPQHF.

This clonotype has only a few counts. V gene TRBV19 combines with J gene TRBJ2-4, with D possibly being TRBD2 (7 bases). V gave up 1 base and J gave up 1 base, with 14 bases separating them. CDR3 length equals 17 residues. CDR1 is LNHDA, CDR2 SQIVND, per germline (reference sequence). CDR3 bases: TGTGCCAGTAGTATAGGCGGGGGCGCTGGTGCCAAAAACATTCAGTACTTC. It specifies CASSIGGGAGAKNIQYF.

Remarks on this clonotype: A read error may explain this, as a much larger clone is one base away. The V and J genes are TRBV27 and TRBJ2-2, with D maybe TRBD2 (5 bases). The CDR3 has 13 amino acids. The V end lost 8 bases, the J end lost 4 bases, and 11 bases lay between the germline ends. Germline V gives CDR1 MNHEY, CDR2 SMNVEV (reference sequence). In DNA, the CDR3 is TGTGCCAGCGGAGGACGGGCCACCGGGGAGCTGTTTTTT. It translates to CASGGRATGELFF.